The 15 T cell receptor beta chains in this list originate from one sample, sequenced in a study of regulatory T cells in long-lasting Graves disease. iRepertoire HTBI primers and Arm-PCR of CDR3 regions built TCR beta libraries. TCRdb re-called the multiplex PCR reads through MiXCR, storing one row per CDR3 protein. The sample lists 550,000 to 600,000 distinct CDR3 sequences, 15% to 20% occurring once. The time point: newly diagnosed GD, antithyroid drugs for less than 3 months. Extracted RNA from PBMCs served as the source of the TCR library. The sample was also reused in another study, on T cells in Graves' hyperthyroidism and ophthalmopathy.

The source was peripheral blood mononuclear cells (PBMCs), collected at new diagnosis, from a patient treated with antithyroid drugs. Source of these receptors: a young man with Graves disease.

This rearrangement joins TRBV7-2 to TRBJ2-1, with 12 bases fitting TRBD2. There are 15 residues in the CDR3. CDR1 and CDR2 from the germline V gene are SGHTA and FQGNSA. Trimming took 5 bases from V and 6 from J; bases not matched to a gene: 5. CDR3 DNA: TGTGCCAGCAGCCTCGGACTAGCGGGAATCAATGAGCAGTTCTTC. Translating it yields CASSLGLAGINEQFF.

This clonotype appeared a few times. J is TRBJ2-1 and V is TRBV5-1; D is ambiguous. The germline V gene has CDR1 SGHRS and CDR2 YFSETQ. This CDR3 has 14 residues. V was cut by 2 bases and J by 7 bases, with 13 bases left in between. DNA for the CDR3: TGCGCCAGCAGCTTCGGAGATCAACGGAATGAGCAGTTCTTC. Protein product: CASSFGDQRNEQFF. Full variable domain (rest looked up from reference TRBV5-1 and TRBJ2-1): KAGVTQTPRYLIKTRGQQVTLSCSPISGHRSVSWYQQTPGQGLQFLFEYFSETQRNKGNFPGRFSGRQFSNSRSEMNVSTLELGDSALYLCASSFGDQRNEQFFGPGTRLTVL.

The J gene is TRBJ2-3, the V gene TRBV10-2; 11 bases agree with TRBD2. Germline trimming cut 4 bases from V and 4 bases from J; bases unmatched to any gene: 1. The CDR3 extends over 14 amino acids. Germline V gene sequence: CDR1 WSHSY, CDR2 SAAADI. The CDR3: CASSGTSGSDTQYF. The CDR3, as DNA: TGCGCCAGCAGTGGGACTAGCGGGTCAGATACGCAGTATTTT.

This clonotype showed up many times. The CDR3 region is CASRILAGGLTSEFF. The CDR3 DNA reads TGTGCCAGCAGAATTCTAGCGGGAGGCCTAACATCCGAGTTCTTC. The chain has TRBV27 and TRBJ2-1, with 11 bases matching TRBD2. Per the germline V gene, CDR1 is MNHEY and CDR2 is SMNVEV (reference sequence). With V trimmed by 6 bases and J by 14 bases, 15 bases remained unmatched. There are 15 residues in the CDR3.

In this sample, this clonotype turned up many times. The chain carries TRBV28 and TRBJ2-7; the D gene is possibly TRBD1 (6 bases). The CDR3 has 14 amino acids. V was shortened by 5 bases and J by 2 bases, with 13 bases between the two germline ends. Germline CDR1 MDHEN, CDR2 SYDVKM. The CDR3 nucleotides are TGTGCCAGCAGTGAACAGGGACCCCCCTACGAGCAGTACTTC. Its translation is CASSEQGPPYEQYF.

This clonotype was picked up a small number of times. The chain recombines TRBV5-5 with TRBJ1-1; the D gene is possibly TRBD1 (6 bases). The CDR3 spans 16 residues. Germline V gene lookup returns CDR1 SGHKS and CDR2 YYEKEE (reference sequence). Trimming shortened V by 0 bases and J by 0 bases, and 12 bases separated the two germline ends. The CDR3 nucleotides are TGTGCCAGCAGCTTGGGGCTGCGACAGGTGAACACTGAAGCTTTCTTT. This translates into CASSLGLRQVNTEAFF.

This clonotype turned up a few times. Germline and junction disagree at one end, which may indicate a read error. The CDR3 spells CSARAPSGYEQYF. CDR3 bases: TGCAGTGCCAGAGCTCCTAGCGGGTACGAGCAGTACTTC. The chain links TRBV20-1 to TRBJ2-7, with 8 nucleotides matching TRBD2. Germline V gene lookup returns CDR1 DFQATT and CDR2 SNEGSKA (reference sequence). There are 13 residues in the CDR3.

This clonotype was seen many times. The CDR3 region is CASSPSGGSSYEQYF. CDR3 sequence (DNA): TGCGCCAGCAGTCCATCGGGAGGCTCTTCCTACGAGCAGTACTTC. This rearrangement joins TRBV5-1 to TRBJ2-7, with 7 positions matching TRBD2. Germline V gives CDR1 SGHRS, CDR2 YFSETQ. This CDR3 has 15 amino acids. V lost 5 bases and J lost 1; bases outside the gene matches: 9.

The table lists this clonotype with many counts. The rearrangement joins TRBV7-3 to TRBJ2-7; D unclear. V was trimmed by 3 bases and J by 1 base, leaving 10 bases between them. The CDR3 covers 14 residues. Germline values: CDR1 SGHTA, CDR2 FQGTGA. CDR3 coding DNA: TGTGCCAGCAGCTTGGATGGAACGTCCTACGAGCAGTACTTC. Its translation is CASSLDGTSYEQYF.

The chain carries TRBV6-9 and TRBJ1-5, with TRBD1 matching over 8 bases. CDR3 length equals 14 residues. The germline gives CDR1 MNHGY, CDR2 SVAAGI. Trimming took 2 bases from V and 7 from J; bases not matched to a gene: 4. The CDR3 bases are TGTGCCAGCAGTTATCAGGGGGCGGTCCAGCCCCAGCATTTT. The encoded protein is CASSYQGAVQPQHF.

This chain connects TRBV24-1 to TRBJ1-2; tentative D call: TRBD1 (5 bases). Trimming cost V 4 bases and J 3 bases, with 23 bases left between them. In germline, CDR1 is KGHDR, CDR2 SFDVKD. The CDR3 runs 18 residues. The CDR3 sequence: CATSDRRHRGTGYYGYTF. DNA of the CDR3: TGTGCCACCAGTGACCGAAGGCACCGGGGGACGGGATACTATGGCTACACCTTC.

The gene calls are TRBV24-1 and TRBJ2-2; D is uncertain. The V gene lost 6 bases and the J gene lost 5 bases, with 12 bases spanning the gap. The CDR3 is 14 amino acids. Looked up from germline, CDR1 is KGHDR and CDR2 is SFDVKD. The CDR3 nucleotides read TGTGCCACCAGTTCCGCTCCCGGTACCGGGGAGCTGTTTTTT. Translated: CATSSAPGTGELFF.

The genes are TRBV2 and TRBJ2-1; D is ambiguous. The DNA end lines up better with TRBJ2-5; the J call may be wrong. CDR1 SNHLY and CDR2 FYNNEI come from the germline V gene. The CDR3 sequence is 13 residues long. The DNA for the CDR3 is TGTGCCAGCAGTGTTACCCTACAAGAGACCCAGTACTTC. Translating gives CASSVTLQETQYF.

About this clonotype: A read error is possible here, since a much larger clone lies one base away. CDR3: CASSLAQGHHYEQFF. The CDR3 coding sequence is TGTGCCAGCAGCTTAGCGCAAGGACACCACTACGAGCAGTTCTTC. This chain uses TRBV7-9 with TRBJ2-1; perhaps TRBD1 as D (5 bases). V was trimmed by 0 bases and J by 10 bases, leaving 16 bases between them. Germline V gives CDR1 SEHNR, CDR2 FQNEAQ (reference sequence). There are 15 residues in the CDR3.

This chain uses TRBV5-1 with TRBJ1-4; TRBD1 is a possible D gene (5 bases). Germline loops: CDR1 SGHRS, CDR2 YFSETQ. This CDR3 spans 14 amino acids. V was cut by 1 base and J by 6 bases, with 10 bases left in between. The CDR3 nucleotides are TGCGCCAGCAGCTTGACGGGAGGGGATGAAAAACTGTTTTTT. It specifies CASSLTGGDEKLFF.